This T cell receptor (beta chain) derives from a study of blood T cell repertoires in COVID-19 (dated by TCRdb to about 2020). Context from the whole study: Collaborator samples came from the United States, Italy and Spain and covered acute and convalescent phases of COVID-19. The prospective study material was composed of cDNA or gDNA derived from T cells, B-cell-depleted T cells, or PBMCs. The dataset comprised deeply sampled blood TCRbeta repertoires from subjects exposed to, actively infected with, or recovered from COVID-19. The repertoires were made available in a free public database intended to serve as a resource for research on the immune response to SARS-CoV-2. The samples were drawn from two sources: the first 160 participants of the ongoing ImmuneRACE study, and over 950 subjects contributed by 6 global collaborators. The sample metadata nearly always contained a de-identified subject ID, COVID-19 status, age in years and sex. Where available, HLA class I and class II types were taken from metadata supplied by the sample provider and were not determined by assay-based typing. Paper-wide results and their limitations: The amount of clinical and demographic metadata varied by source and participant and was provided uncurated.

At one collaborating source in Seattle, patients were enrolled during active infection and were followed longitudinally through the course of disease. Collaborating institutions collected whole blood in K2EDTA tubes following their own protocols. For TCRbeta analysis, collaborators shipped samples in one of three forms: frozen whole blood, isolated PBMCs, or DNA extracted from either of those sample types. Comment on this clone: The specificity of this receptor is unknown. One base away there is no much larger clone; base qualities are not given.

The immunoSEQ Assay, a bias-controlled multiplex PCR, was used to amplify TCRbeta CDR3 regions from genomic DNA. The authors' pipeline ran thus. Within the assay, amplification of reference gene primers was used to estimate how many nucleated cells each sample contained. To quantify the absolute abundance of each unique TCRbeta CDR3 rearrangement, sequence reads were collapsed and filtered. For each sample, productive Simpson clonality was calculated as the square root of Simpson's diversity index over productive rearrangements. TCRdb holds this immuneACCESS table with in-frame rearrangements only. Some clones are missing; in checked studies, unresolved V genes explain under half, and the rest has no known cause. From that table come the V and J calls and clone size; the DNA was used to work out D and trimming. The sample yields 300,000 to 400,000 clones; roughly 86% were counted once. The ten top clones hold 2.3% of the sample.

Its CDR3 holds 12 amino acids, cysteine through phenylalanine. Only the CDR3 region is kept as DNA, spanning 36 bases read in frame from base 1. Based on the germline V gene (reference sequence), the CDR1 and CDR2 sequences are LGHDT and YNNKEL. Trimming at the junction amounts to 4 bases on V and 10 bases on J, and the germline ends lie 12 bases apart. The sequence derives from a woman aged 60 to 75 with COVID-19, enrolled during active disease. The sequenced sample was peripheral blood. This sequence uses TRBV3-1 (or the pseudogene TRBV3-2) and TRBJ2-3; TRBD2 is a weak D gene call, 5 bases matching. The CDR3 protein: CASSPGSVPQYF. In nucleotide form, the sequence is TGTGCCAGCAGCCCGGGGTCAGTGCCGCAGTATTTT.